Listed below are T cell receptor beta chains from one sample, sequenced in a study of shared clonotypes between healthy human individuals. Assay used: immunoSEQ multiplex PCR; TCRdb lists only in-frame clones, some missing. The sample lists 2 million to 2.5 million clones, approximately 95% occurring once. The source material was naive CD4+ T cells from PBMCs. All receptors derive from a young man in good health. Some clones in this sample may be carry-over from other donors' samples. Each CDR3 is given with its conserved first and last residue. Fields, in order: D gene, J gene, clone size, V gene, CDR3 DNA, CDR3 protein. The D gene is left open where the match is weak. Rows may omit the clone size; those that give it use once, few, many or a size class.

D: -
J: TRBJ2-5
size: -
V: TRBV9
DNA: TGTGCCAGCAGCGTAGACAGGGCGGAGACCCAGTACTTC
CDR3: CASSVDRAETQYF

D: -
J: TRBJ2-7
size: -
V: TRBV18
DNA: TGTGCCAGCTCAGATGGGGTCAATAGGGAGCAGTACTTC
CDR3: CASSDGVNREQYF

D: TRBD2
J: TRBJ2-3
size: -
V: TRBV6-5
DNA: TGTGCCAGCAGTTATCAAAGCGGGAGGGCCTCAGATACGCAGTATTTT
CDR3: CASSYQSGRASDTQYF

D: -
J: TRBJ2-6
size: -
V: TRBV28
DNA: TGTGCCAGCAGTTTAAGCAGCTCTGGGGCCAACGTCCTGACTTTC
CDR3: CASSLSSSGANVLTF

D: TRBD1
J: TRBJ1-4
size: once
V: TRBV4-1
DNA: TGCGCCAGCAGCCCTAGGACAGGGGTTGGCGAAAAACTGTTTTTT
CDR3: CASSPRTGVGEKLFF

D: -
J: TRBJ2-7
size: -
V: TRBV5-4
DNA: TGTGCCAGCAGCTTGGGGAGGATCCCTACTGCCGAGCAGTACTTC
CDR3: CASSLGRIPTAEQYF

D: -
J: TRBJ1-2
size: -
V: TRBV9
DNA: TGTGCCAGCAGCCCCCCGGTAGCTGGCTACACCTTC
CDR3: CASSPPVAGYTF

D: TRBD1
J: TRBJ2-2
size: -
V: TRBV6-1
DNA: TGTGCCAGCCTGGGCAGGGGGCGCGGCGGGGAGCTGTTTTTT
CDR3: CASLGRGRGGELFF

D: TRBD1
J: TRBJ2-7
size: -
V: TRBV29-1
DNA: TGCAGCGGCTGTGCCGGACAGGGACGCGAGCAGTACTTC
CDR3: CSGCAGQGREQYF

D: TRBD2
J: TRBJ2-3
size: -
V: TRBV19
DNA: TGTGCCAGTAGGGCGACTAGCGGGAGTCGGCCAGATACGCAGTATTTT
CDR3: CASRATSGSRPDTQYF

D: -
J: TRBJ1-2
size: -
V: TRBV4-3
DNA: TGCGCCAGCAGCCAAGACCTGCTAGGTTCTAACTATGGCTACACCTTC
CDR3: CASSQDLLGSNYGYTF

D: -
J: TRBJ1-4
size: once
V: TRBV2
DNA: TGTGCCAGCAGTGATGGGGTCCGGGAGGGAAAACTGTTTTTT
CDR3: CASSDGVREGKLFF

D: TRBD1
J: TRBJ2-6
size: once
V: TRBV5-1
DNA: TGCGCCAGCAGCTCGGGACAGGGGTCTGGGGCCAACGTCCTGACTTTC
CDR3: CASSSGQGSGANVLTF

D: -
J: TRBJ1-2
size: once
V: TRBV28
DNA: TGTGCCAGCAGTTCATCCCCACTATGGGGCTATGGCTACACCTTC
CDR3: CASSSSPLWGYGYTF

D: TRBD1
J: TRBJ2-7
size: once
V: TRBV5-4
DNA: TGTGCCACCCGAGGGGACAGGGACGACGAGCAGTACTTC
CDR3: CATRGDRDDEQYF

D: -
J: TRBJ2-7
size: -
V: TRBV28
DNA: TGTGCCAGCCGGGACGGTCCACCGTACTTC
CDR3: CASRDGPPYF

D: TRBD2
J: TRBJ2-5
size: once
V: TRBV7-3
DNA: TGTGCCAGCAGCAGCGGGAGGCAAGAGACCCAGTACTTC
CDR3: CASSSGRQETQYF

D: -
J: TRBJ1-1
size: -
V: TRBV25-1
DNA: TGTGCCAGCAGCGGCAGGGGGAACACTGAAGCTTTCTTT
CDR3: CASSGRGNTEAFF

D: -
J: TRBJ1-1
size: few
V: TRBV6-5
DNA: TGTGCCAGCAGTTCCAGGGTGGCTGAAGCTTTCTTT
CDR3: CASSSRVAEAFF

D: -
J: TRBJ1-5
size: -
V: TRBV28
DNA: TGTGCCAGCAGTATGATAGCCTTCGATAGCAATCAGCCCCAGCATTTT
CDR3: CASSMIAFDSNQPQHF

D: TRBD1
J: TRBJ1-2
size: -
V: TRBV5-1
DNA: TGCGCCAGCAGCTCTAACAGGGGGGCCAACTATGGCTACACCTTC
CDR3: CASSSNRGANYGYTF

D: -
J: TRBJ2-1
size: -
V: TRBV30
DNA: TGTGCCTGGGCTAACAATGAGCAGTTCTTC
CDR3: CAWANNEQFF

D: TRBD2
J: TRBJ2-3
size: -
V: TRBV4-3
DNA: TGCGCCAGCAGCCAAGCTCTTCTAGCGGGAGGAGCAGATACGCAGTATTTT
CDR3: CASSQALLAGGADTQYF

D: TRBD2
J: TRBJ2-2
size: -
V: TRBV5-6
DNA: TGTGCCAGCAGCTTGGGACTAGCGGGAGGCTCGAACACCGGGGAGCTGTTTTTT
CDR3: CASSLGLAGGSNTGELFF

D: -
J: TRBJ1-2
size: -
V: TRBV7-9
DNA: TGTGCCAGCAACCCAACCCGGGACGGTGCTGGCTACACCTTC
CDR3: CASNPTRDGAGYTF

D: -
J: TRBJ2-5
size: -
V: TRBV23-1
DNA: TGCGCCAGCAGCCGCTCCGCCGTTAGGAATGCGGTATACAGACAAGAGACCCAGTACTTC
CDR3: CASSRSAVRNAVYRQETQYF

D: -
J: TRBJ1-4
size: once
V: TRBV28
DNA: TGTGCCAGCAGTCGTGGGCGCGGGGGTTCTAATGAAAAACTGTTTTTT
CDR3: CASSRGRGGSNEKLFF

D: -
J: TRBJ2-7
size: -
V: TRBV28
DNA: TGTGCCAGCAGTCCAAGTCCGCCCTACGAGCAGTACTTC
CDR3: CASSPSPPYEQYF

D: -
J: TRBJ1-2
size: -
V: TRBV5-6
DNA: TGTGCCAGCAGGAAGAGTCCGACAGGCGGATCCTATGGCTACACCTTC
CDR3: CASRKSPTGGSYGYTF

D: -
J: TRBJ1-2
size: few
V: TRBV2
DNA: TGTGCCAGCTGGCGTTTGGACTATGGCTACACCTTC
CDR3: CASWRLDYGYTF

D: -
J: TRBJ2-1
size: -
V: TRBV15
DNA: TGTGCCACCAGCACGGCTCAAGTTGAGCAGTTCTTC
CDR3: CATSTAQVEQFF

D: TRBD2
J: TRBJ2-2
size: -
V: TRBV29-1
DNA: TGCAGCGTCTTACTAGCGGGTGGGGGGACCGGGGAGCTGTTTTTT
CDR3: CSVLLAGGGTGELFF

D: -
J: TRBJ1-5
size: few
V: TRBV28
DNA: TGTGCCAGCAGTTTAGGGGTGCGGCCCCAGCATTTT
CDR3: CASSLGVRPQHF

D: -
J: TRBJ2-5
size: -
V: TRBV7-2
DNA: TGTGCCGCCAGTGCCGGCCCGGTGGCCGGGGAGACCCAGTACTTC
CDR3: CAASAGPVAGETQYF

D: -
J: TRBJ2-5
size: -
V: TRBV5-1
DNA: TGCGCCAGCAGTCAAGGGATAGCGGAGCAAGAGACCCAGTACTTC
CDR3: CASSQGIAEQETQYF

D: TRBD1
J: TRBJ2-7
size: -
V: TRBV5-6
DNA: TGTGCCAGCAGCCCAACGGGACAGGGGGCTAGAAAGTACGAGCAGTACTTC
CDR3: CASSPTGQGARKYEQYF

D: TRBD2
J: TRBJ2-7
size: -
V: TRBV6-5
DNA: TGTGCCAGCAGGCCCGGGGGGGCCTACGAGCAGTACTTC
CDR3: CASRPGGAYEQYF

D: -
J: TRBJ2-2
size: -
V: TRBV28
DNA: TGTGCCAGCAACCCAGGCAGGGTCGGGGAGCTGTTTTTT
CDR3: CASNPGRVGELFF

D: TRBD2
J: TRBJ2-1
size: -
V: TRBV5-1
DNA: TGCGCCAGCAGCCCCCGAGGCGGGGGGGGCAATGAGCAGTTCTTC
CDR3: CASSPRGGGGNEQFF

D: TRBD2
J: TRBJ2-7
size: -
V: TRBV7-2
DNA: TGTGCCAGCAGCTCGAGGACTAGCGGGGTCTCCTACGAGCAGTACTTC
CDR3: CASSSRTSGVSYEQYF

D: -
J: TRBJ1-3
size: -
V: TRBV5-1
DNA: TGCGCCAGCAGCTTGGACGGGACGGCCTCTGGAAACACCATATATTTT
CDR3: CASSLDGTASGNTIYF

D: -
J: TRBJ1-2
size: -
V: TRBV28
DNA: TGTGCCAGCAGGCCACAGGGTACCCCCGGCTACACCTTC
CDR3: CASRPQGTPGYTF

D: -
J: TRBJ2-3
size: -
V: TRBV5-4
DNA: TGTGCCAGCAAAGAGGGTAGGACAGATACGCAGTATTTT
CDR3: CASKEGRTDTQYF

D: TRBD2
J: TRBJ2-1
size: -
V: TRBV7-3
DNA: TGTGCCAGCAGCTTGACTAGCGGGAGAGAGAATGAGCAGTTCTTC
CDR3: CASSLTSGRENEQFF

D: TRBD2
J: TRBJ2-1
size: -
V: TRBV7-9
DNA: TGTGCCAGCAGCTTAGGTCGGCTAGCGGGAGACAATGAGCAGTTCTTC
CDR3: CASSLGRLAGDNEQFF

D: TRBD2
J: TRBJ2-7
size: -
V: TRBV7-9
DNA: TGTGCCAGCAGCTACCTCAGGGAGGGGAGCTCCTACGAGCAGTACTTC
CDR3: CASSYLREGSSYEQYF

D: -
J: TRBJ2-7
size: -
V: TRBV25-1
DNA: TGTGCCAGCAGTGAAATCCGGGACTTCTCCTACGAGCAGTACTTC
CDR3: CASSEIRDFSYEQYF

D: TRBD1
J: TRBJ1-5
size: -
V: TRBV19
DNA: TGTGCCAGTAGACTAACAGGGGCGACACAGCCCCAGCATTTT
CDR3: CASRLTGATQPQHF

D: TRBD2
J: TRBJ2-7
size: -
V: TRBV2
DNA: TGTGCCAGCAGGACGGGAGGCCCCGGAGGGGAGCAGTACTTC
CDR3: CASRTGGPGGEQYF

D: TRBD1
J: TRBJ2-2
size: -
V: TRBV28
DNA: TGTGCCAGCAGTAAATACAGGGGCTTCAACACCGGGGAGCTGTTTTTT
CDR3: CASSKYRGFNTGELFF

D: TRBD2
J: TRBJ2-5
size: -
V: TRBV7-2
DNA: TGTGCCAGCAGCTCCAGGTCCGGGACTAGCGGGAGGGGGGAGACCCAGTACTTC
CDR3: CASSSRSGTSGRGETQYF

D: TRBD1
J: TRBJ2-1
size: -
V: TRBV10-2
DNA: TGCGCCAGCAGCCGAAGGACAGGGGACTACAATGAGCAGTTCTTC
CDR3: CASSRRTGDYNEQFF

D: -
J: TRBJ2-5
size: -
V: TRBV11-3
DNA: TGTGCCAGCAGCTTAGGGCAGGGGTCCCAAGAGACCCAGTACTTC
CDR3: CASSLGQGSQETQYF

D: -
J: TRBJ1-5
size: -
V: TRBV11-2
DNA: TGTGCCAGCAGCTTAGGTTCACAGGTCCGTAATCAGCCCCAGCATTTT
CDR3: CASSLGSQVRNQPQHF

D: TRBD1
J: TRBJ1-5
size: -
V: TRBV29-1
DNA: TGCAGCGTTCGGACAGGGGGGAGCAATCAGCCCCAGCATTTT
CDR3: CSVRTGGSNQPQHF

D: -
J: TRBJ1-2
size: -
V: TRBV7-2
DNA: TGTGCCAGCAGCTTAGAACGAGGTGGGGGCTACACCTTC
CDR3: CASSLERGGGYTF

D: -
J: TRBJ1-3
size: -
V: TRBV10-3
DNA: TGTGCCATCAGTGGGGGGACGGCATACTCTGGAAACACCATATATTTT
CDR3: CAISGGTAYSGNTIYF

D: TRBD1
J: TRBJ2-7
size: -
V: TRBV11-2
DNA: TGTGCCAGCAGCTCTATAGACAGGGAGTACGAGCAGTACTTC
CDR3: CASSSIDREYEQYF

D: TRBD2
J: TRBJ2-3
size: -
V: TRBV27
DNA: TGTGCCAGCAGAACCGGGACTACGGATACGCAGTATTTT
CDR3: CASRTGTTDTQYF

D: TRBD1
J: TRBJ1-4
size: once
V: TRBV7-9
DNA: TGTGCCAGCAGCTTATTGGGGACAGGGTTGGGAGAAAAACTGTTTTTT
CDR3: CASSLLGTGLGEKLFF